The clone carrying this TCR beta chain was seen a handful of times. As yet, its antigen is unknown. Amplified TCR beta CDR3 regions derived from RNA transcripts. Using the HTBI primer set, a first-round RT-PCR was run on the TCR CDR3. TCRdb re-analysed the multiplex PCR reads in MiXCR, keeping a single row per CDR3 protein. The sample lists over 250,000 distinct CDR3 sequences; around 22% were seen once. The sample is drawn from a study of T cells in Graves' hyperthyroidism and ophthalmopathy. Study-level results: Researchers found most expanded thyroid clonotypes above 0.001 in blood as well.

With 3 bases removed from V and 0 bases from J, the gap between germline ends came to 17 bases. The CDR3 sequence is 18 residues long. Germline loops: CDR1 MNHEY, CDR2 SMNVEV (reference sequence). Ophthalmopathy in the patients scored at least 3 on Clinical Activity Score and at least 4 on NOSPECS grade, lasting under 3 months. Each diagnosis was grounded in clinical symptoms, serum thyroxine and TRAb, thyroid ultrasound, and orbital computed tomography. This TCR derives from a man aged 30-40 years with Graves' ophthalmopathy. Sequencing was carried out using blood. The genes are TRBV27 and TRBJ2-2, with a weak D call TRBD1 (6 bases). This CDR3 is CASSFISPDSANTGELFF. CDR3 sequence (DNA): TGTGCCAGCAGTTTTATCAGTCCGGACAGCGCGAACACCGGGGAGCTGTTTTTT.